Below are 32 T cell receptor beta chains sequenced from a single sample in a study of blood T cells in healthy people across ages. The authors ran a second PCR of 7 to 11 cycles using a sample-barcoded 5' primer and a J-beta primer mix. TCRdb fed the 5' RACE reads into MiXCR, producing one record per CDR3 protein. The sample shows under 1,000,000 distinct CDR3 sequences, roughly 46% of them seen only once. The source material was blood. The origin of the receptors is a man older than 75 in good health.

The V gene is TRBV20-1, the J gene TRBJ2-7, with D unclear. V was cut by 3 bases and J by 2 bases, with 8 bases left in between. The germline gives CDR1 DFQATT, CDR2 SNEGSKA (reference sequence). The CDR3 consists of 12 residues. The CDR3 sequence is CSASRQTYEQYF. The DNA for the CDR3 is TGCAGTGCTAGTCGGCAGACCTACGAGCAGTACTTC.

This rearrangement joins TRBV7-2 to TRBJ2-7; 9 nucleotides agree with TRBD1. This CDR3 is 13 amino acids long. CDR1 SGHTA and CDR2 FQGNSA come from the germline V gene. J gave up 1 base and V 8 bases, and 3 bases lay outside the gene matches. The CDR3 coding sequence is TGTGCCAGCCAGGACAGGGGATCCTACGAGCAGTACTTC. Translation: CASQDRGSYEQYF.

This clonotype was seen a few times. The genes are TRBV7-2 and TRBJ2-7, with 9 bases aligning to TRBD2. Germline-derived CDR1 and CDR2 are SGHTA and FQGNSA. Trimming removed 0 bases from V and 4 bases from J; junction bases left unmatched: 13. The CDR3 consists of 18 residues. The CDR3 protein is CASSLASSGAGQMYEQYF. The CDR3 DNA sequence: TGTGCCAGCAGCTTAGCGTCTAGCGGGGCTGGGCAAATGTACGAGCAGTACTTC.

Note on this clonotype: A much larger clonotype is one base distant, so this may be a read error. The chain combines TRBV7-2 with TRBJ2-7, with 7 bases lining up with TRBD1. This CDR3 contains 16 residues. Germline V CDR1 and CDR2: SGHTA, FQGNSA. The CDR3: CVSSLLEATGIHEQYF. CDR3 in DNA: TGTGTCAGCAGCTTGCTCGAGGCGACAGGGATCCACGAGCAGTACTTC.

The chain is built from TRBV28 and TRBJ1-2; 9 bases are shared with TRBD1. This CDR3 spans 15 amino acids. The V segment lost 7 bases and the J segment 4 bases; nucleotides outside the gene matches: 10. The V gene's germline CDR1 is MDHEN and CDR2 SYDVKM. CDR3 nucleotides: TGTGCCAGCACCCCGGGACAGGGACCAACCTATGGCTACACCTTC. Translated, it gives CASTPGQGPTYGYTF.

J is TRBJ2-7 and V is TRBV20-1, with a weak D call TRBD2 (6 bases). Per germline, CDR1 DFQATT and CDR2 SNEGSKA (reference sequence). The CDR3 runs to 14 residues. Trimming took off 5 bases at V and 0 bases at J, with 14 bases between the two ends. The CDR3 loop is CSASGEGSSYEQYF. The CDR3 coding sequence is TGCAGTGCTTCGGGGGAAGGGAGCTCCTACGAGCAGTACTTC.

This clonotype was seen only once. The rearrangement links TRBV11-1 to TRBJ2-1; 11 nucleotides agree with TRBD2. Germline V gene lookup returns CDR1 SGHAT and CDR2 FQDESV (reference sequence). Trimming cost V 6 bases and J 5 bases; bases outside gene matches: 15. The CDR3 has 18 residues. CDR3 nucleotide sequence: TGTGCCAGCAGTTTTTACGGGACTAGCGGAGCCGGAGACAATGAGCAGTTCTTC. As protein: CASSFYGTSGAGDNEQFF.

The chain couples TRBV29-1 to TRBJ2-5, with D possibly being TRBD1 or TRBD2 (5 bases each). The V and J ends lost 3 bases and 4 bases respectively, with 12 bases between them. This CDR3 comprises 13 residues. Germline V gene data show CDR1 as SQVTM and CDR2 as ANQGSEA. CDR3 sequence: CSVDVGGGETQYF. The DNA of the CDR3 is TGCAGCGTTGATGTGGGTGGGGGAGAGACCCAGTACTTC.

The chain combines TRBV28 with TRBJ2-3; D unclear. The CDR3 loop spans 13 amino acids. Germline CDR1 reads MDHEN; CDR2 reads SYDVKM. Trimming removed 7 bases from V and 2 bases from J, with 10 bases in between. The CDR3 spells CASTHGSTDTQYF. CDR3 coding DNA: TGTGCCAGCACCCACGGCTCCACAGATACGCAGTATTTT.

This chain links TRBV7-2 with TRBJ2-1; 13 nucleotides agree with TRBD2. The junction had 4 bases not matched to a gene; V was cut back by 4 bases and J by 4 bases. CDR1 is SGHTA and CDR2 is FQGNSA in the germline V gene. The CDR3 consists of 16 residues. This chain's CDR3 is CASSSPGLAGYNEQFF. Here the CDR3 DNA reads TGTGCCAGCAGCTCCCCGGGACTAGCGGGGTACAATGAGCAGTTCTTC.

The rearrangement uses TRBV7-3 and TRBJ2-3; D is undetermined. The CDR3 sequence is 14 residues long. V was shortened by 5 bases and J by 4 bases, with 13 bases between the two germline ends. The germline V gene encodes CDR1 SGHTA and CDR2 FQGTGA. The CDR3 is CASSTKGAADTQYF. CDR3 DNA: TGTGCCAGCAGCACAAAGGGTGCCGCAGATACGCAGTATTTT.

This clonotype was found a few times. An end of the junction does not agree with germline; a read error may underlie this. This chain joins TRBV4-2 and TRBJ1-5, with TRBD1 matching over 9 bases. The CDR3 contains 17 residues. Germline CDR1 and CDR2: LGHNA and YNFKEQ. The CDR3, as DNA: TGTACCAGCAGCCAGTCATCCGGGACAGGGCTAAATCAGCCCCAGCATTTT. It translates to CTSSQSSGTGLNQPQHF.

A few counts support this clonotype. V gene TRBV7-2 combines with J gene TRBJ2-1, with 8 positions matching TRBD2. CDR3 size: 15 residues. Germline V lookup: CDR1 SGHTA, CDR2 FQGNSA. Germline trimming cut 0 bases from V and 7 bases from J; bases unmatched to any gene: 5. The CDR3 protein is CASSLAGAGVNEQFF. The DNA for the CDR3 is TGTGCCAGCAGCTTAGCGGGAGCGGGAGTTAATGAGCAGTTCTTC. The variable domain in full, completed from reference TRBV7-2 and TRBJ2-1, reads GAGVSQSPSNKVTEKGKDVELRCDPISGHTALYWYRQSLGQGLEFLIYFQGNSAPDKSGLPSDRFSAERTGGSVSTLTIQRTQQEDSAVYLCASSLAGAGVNEQFFGPGTRLTVL.

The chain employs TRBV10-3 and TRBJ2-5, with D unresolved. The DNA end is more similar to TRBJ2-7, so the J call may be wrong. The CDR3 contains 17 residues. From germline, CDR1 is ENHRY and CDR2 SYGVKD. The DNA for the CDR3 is TGTGCCATCAAAAGTAGGTTGGCTCCTCGACGTCGGTACGAGCAGTACTTC. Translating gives CAIKSRLAPRRRYEQYF.

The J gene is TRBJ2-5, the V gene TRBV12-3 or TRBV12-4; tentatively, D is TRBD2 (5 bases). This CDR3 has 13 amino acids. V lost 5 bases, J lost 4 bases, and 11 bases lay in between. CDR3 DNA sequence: TGTGCCAGCAGTGTGGTACTAGGAGAGACCCAGTACTTC. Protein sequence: CASSVVLGETQYF.

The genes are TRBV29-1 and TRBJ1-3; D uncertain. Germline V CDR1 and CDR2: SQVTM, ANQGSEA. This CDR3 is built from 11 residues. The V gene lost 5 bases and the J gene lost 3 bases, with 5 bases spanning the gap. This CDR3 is CSVRIGNTIYF. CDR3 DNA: TGCAGCGTTCGGATTGGAAACACCATATATTTT.

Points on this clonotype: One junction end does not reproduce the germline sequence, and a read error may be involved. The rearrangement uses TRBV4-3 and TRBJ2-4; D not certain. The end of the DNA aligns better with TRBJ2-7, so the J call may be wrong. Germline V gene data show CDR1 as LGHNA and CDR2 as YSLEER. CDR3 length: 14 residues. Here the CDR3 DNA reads TGCACCAGCAGCCAAGATGTCGGGTACGACGAGCAGTACTTC. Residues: CTSSQDVGYDEQYF.

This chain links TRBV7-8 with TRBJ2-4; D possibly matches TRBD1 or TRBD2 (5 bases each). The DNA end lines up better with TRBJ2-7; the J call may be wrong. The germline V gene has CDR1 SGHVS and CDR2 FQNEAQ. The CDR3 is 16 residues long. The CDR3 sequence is CASSLGGRDGHYEQYF. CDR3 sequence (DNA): TGTGCCAGCAGCTTAGGGGGCCGGGACGGCCACTACGAGCAGTACTTC.

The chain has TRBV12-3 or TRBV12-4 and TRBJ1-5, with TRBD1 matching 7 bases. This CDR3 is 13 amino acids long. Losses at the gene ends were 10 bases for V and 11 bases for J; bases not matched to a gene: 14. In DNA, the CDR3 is TGTGCCATCTCTCAGGGGGGATCAGCGACCCAGCATTTT. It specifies CAISQGGSATQHF.

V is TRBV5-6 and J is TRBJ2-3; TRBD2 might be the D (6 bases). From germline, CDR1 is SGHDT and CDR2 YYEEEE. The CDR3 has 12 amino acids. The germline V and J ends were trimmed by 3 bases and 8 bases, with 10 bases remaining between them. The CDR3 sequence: CASSWDSSTQYF. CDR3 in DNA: TGTGCCAGCAGCTGGGACTCGAGTACGCAGTATTTT.

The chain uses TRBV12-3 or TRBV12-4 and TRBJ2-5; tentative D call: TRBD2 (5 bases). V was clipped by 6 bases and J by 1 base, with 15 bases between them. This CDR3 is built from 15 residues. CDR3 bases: TGTGCCAGCAGATCCTCGACGGGATCCCAAGAGACCCAGTACTTC. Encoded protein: CASRSSTGSQETQYF.

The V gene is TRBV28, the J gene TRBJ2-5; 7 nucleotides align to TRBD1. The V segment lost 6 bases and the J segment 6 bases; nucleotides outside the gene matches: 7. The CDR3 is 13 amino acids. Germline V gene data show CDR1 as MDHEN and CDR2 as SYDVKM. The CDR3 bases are TGTGCCAGCAGCAGACAGGGTGTGAAGACCCAGTACTTC. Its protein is CASSRQGVKTQYF.

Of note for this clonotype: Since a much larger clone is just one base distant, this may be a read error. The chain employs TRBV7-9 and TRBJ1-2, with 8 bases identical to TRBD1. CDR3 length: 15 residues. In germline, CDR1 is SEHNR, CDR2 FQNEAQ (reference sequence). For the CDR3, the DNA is TGTGCCAGCACCTTACCACAGGGGGTGAACTATGGCTACACCTTC. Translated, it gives CASTLPQGVNYGYTF. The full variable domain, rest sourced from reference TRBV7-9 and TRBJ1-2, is DTGVSQNPRHKITKRGQNVTFRCDPISEHNRLYWYRQTLGQGPEFLTYFQNEAQLEKSRLLSDRFSAERPKGSFSTLEIQRTEQGDSAMYLCASTLPQGVNYGYTFGSGTRLTVV.

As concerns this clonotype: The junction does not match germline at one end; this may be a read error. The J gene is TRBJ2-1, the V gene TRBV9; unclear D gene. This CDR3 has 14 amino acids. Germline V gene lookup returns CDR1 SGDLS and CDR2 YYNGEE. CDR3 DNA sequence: TGTGCCAGCAGCCCTTGGCCGGGCCACAATAAGCAGTTCTTC. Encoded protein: CASSPWPGHNKQFF.

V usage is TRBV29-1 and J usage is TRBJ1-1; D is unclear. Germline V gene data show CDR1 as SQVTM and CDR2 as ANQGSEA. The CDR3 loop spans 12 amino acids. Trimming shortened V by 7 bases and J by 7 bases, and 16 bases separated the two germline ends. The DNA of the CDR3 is TGCAGCGCGGGCCTAATGGCGGGTGAAGCTTTCTTT. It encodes CSAGLMAGEAFF.

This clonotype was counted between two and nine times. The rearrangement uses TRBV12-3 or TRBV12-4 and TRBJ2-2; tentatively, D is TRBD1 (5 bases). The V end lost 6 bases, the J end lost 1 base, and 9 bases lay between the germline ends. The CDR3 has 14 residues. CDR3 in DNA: TGTGCCAGCAGGGCCGACAGGAACACCGGGGAGCTGTTTTTT. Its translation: CASRADRNTGELFF.

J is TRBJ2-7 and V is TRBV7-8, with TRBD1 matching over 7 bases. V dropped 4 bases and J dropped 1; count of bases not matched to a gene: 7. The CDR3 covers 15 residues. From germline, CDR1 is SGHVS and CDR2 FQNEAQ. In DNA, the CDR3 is TGTGCCAGCAGCTCCAAGGGACAGTATTCCTACGAGCAGTACTTC. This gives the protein CASSSKGQYSYEQYF.

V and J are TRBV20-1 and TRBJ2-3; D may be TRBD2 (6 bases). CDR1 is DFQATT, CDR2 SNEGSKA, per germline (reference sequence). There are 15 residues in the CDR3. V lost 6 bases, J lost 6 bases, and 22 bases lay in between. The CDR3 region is CSAPMEGSTRDTQYF. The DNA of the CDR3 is TGCAGTGCACCCATGGAGGGAAGTACTAGGGATACGCAGTATTTT.

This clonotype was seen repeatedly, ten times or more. The CDR3: CASSVFPGLENEQFF. The CDR3 bases are TGTGCCAGCAGCGTATTCCCGGGACTAGAGAATGAGCAGTTCTTC. The chain uses TRBV9 and TRBJ2-1; TRBD2 matches at 8 bases. J lost 7 bases, V lost 1 base, and 7 bases had no gene match. The CDR3 loop spans 15 amino acids. Germline V gene data show CDR1 as SGDLS and CDR2 as YYNGEE.

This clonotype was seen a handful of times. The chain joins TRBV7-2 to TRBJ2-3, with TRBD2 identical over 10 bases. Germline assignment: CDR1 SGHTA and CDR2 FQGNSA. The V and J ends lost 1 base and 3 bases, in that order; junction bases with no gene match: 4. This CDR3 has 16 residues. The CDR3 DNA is TGTGCCAGCAGCTTAGAGAGCGGGAGGGGAACAGATACGCAGTATTTT. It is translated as CASSLESGRGTDTQYF.

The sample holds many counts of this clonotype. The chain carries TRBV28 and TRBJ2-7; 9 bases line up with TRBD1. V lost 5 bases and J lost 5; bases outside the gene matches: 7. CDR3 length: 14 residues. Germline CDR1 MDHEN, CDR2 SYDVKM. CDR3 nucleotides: TGTGCCAGCAGTCTTCCGGGACAGGGCAACGAGCAGTACTTC. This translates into CASSLPGQGNEQYF.

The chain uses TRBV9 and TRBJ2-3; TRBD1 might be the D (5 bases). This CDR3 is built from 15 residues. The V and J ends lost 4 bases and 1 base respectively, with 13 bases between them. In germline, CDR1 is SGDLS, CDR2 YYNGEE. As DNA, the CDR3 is TGTGCCAGCAGCATTTTTGGGGCTGGCACAGATACGCAGTATTTT. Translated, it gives CASSIFGAGTDTQYF.